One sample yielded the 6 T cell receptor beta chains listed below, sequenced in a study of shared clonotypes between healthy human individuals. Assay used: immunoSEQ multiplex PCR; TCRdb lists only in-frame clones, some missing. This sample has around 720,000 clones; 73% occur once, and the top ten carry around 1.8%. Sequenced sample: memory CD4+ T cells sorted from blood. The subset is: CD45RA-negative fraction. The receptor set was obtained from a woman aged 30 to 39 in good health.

The CDR3 region has the DNA TGTGCCAGCAGCGTGACAGGGCCTACGGAAAAACTGTTTTTT. Its translation is CASSVTGPTEKLFF. The V gene is TRBV5-4, the J gene TRBJ1-4; 7 nucleotides align to TRBD1. The CDR3 spans 14 residues. The V gene's germline CDR1 is SGHNT and CDR2 YYREEE (reference sequence). The V gene end was trimmed by 4 bases and the J gene end by 8 bases; junction bases not matched to a gene: 8.

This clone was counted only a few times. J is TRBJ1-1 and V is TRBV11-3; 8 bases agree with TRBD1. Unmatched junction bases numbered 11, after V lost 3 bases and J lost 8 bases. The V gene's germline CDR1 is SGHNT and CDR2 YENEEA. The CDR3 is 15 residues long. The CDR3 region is CASSFSGTGGREAFF. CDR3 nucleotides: TGTGCCAGCAGCTTTTCCGGGACAGGAGGCAGAGAAGCTTTCTTT.

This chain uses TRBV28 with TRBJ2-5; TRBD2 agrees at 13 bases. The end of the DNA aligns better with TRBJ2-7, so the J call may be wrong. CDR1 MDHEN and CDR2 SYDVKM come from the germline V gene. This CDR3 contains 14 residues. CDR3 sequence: CASRRLAGGAEQYF. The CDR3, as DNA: TGTGCCAGCAGGAGACTAGCGGGAGGTGCCGAGCAGTACTTC.

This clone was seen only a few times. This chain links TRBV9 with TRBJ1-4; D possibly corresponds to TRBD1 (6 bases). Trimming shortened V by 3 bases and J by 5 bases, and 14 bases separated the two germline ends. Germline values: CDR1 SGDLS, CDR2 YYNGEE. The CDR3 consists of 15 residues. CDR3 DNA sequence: TGTGCCAGCAGCGCCGGACAGCTGATCAATGAAAAACTGTTTTTT. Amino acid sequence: CASSAGQLINEKLFF.

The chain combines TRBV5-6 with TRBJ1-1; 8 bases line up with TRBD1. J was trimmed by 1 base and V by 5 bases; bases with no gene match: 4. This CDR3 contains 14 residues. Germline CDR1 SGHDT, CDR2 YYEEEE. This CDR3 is CASRGTGGNTEAFF. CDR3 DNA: TGTGCCAGCAGGGGGACAGGTGGGAACACTGAAGCTTTCTTT.

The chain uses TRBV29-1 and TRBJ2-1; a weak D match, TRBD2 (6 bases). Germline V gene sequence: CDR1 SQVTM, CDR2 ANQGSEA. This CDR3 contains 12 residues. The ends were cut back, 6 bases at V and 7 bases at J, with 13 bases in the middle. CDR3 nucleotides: TGCAGCGTAGTGACTAGACAGAATGAGCAGTTCTTC. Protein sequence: CSVVTRQNEQFF.